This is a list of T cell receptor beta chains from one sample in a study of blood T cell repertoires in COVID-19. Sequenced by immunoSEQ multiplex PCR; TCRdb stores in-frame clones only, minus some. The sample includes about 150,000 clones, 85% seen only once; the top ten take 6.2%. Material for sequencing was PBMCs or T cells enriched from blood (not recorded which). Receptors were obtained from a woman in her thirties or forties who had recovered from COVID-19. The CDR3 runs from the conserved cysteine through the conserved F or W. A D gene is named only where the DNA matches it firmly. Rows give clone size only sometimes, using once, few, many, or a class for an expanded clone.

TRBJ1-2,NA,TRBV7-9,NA,TGTGCCAGCACCCTAGCGGGGGGCGACTATGGCTACACCTTC,CASTLAGGDYGYTF
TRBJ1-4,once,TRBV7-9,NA,TGTGCCAGCAGCACAAATATAGGGGGAAGTGAAAAACTGTTTTTT,CASSTNIGGSEKLFF
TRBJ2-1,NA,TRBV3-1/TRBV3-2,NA,TGTGCCAGCAGCCGACCGACGGAGGGCTACAATGAGCAGTTCTTC,CASSRPTEGYNEQFF
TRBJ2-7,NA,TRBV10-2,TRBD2,TGCGCCAGCAGTGAGTCGTTAGCGGGTCCGGGCGAGCAGTACTTC,CASSESLAGPGEQYF
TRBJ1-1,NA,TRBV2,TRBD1,TGTGCCAGCCGTACAGATGACAGGGCCACTGAAGCTTTCTTT,CASRTDDRATEAFF
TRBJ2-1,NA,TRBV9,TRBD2,TGTGCCAGCAGCGTAGCTTCAGCGGGATCGTCCTACAATGAGCAGTTCTTC,CASSVASAGSSYNEQFF
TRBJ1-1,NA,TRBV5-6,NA,TGTGCCAGCTGCCTTGGGACATACACTGAAGCTTTCTTT,CASCLGTYTEAFF
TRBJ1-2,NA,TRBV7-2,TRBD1,TGTGCCAGCAGCTTAGACGCACGGACAGGGCCTGGCTACACCTTC,CASSLDARTGPGYTF
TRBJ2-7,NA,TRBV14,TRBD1,TGTGCCAGCAGCCTCGGGACAGGATCCTACGAGCAGTACTTC,CASSLGTGSYEQYF
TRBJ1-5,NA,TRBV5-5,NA,TGTGCCAGCAGCCATACCGCGGGCAGAAATCAGCCCCAGCATTTT,CASSHTAGRNQPQHF
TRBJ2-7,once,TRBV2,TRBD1,TGTGCCAGCAGCGGCAGGGGGCCCTACGAGCAGTACTTC,CASSGRGPYEQYF
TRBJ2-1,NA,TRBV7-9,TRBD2,TGTGCCAGCAGCTCCGGGACTAGCGGCTACAATGAGCAGTTCTTC,CASSSGTSGYNEQFF
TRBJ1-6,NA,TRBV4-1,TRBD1,TGCGCCAGCAGCCAAGGGACAGGGGGAACCTCGGGTTCACCCCTCCACTTT,CASSQGTGGTSGSPLHF
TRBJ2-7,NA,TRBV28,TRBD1,TGTGCCAGCAGTTTACCCGGGACAGGGGGCATCGAGCAGTACTTC,CASSLPGTGGIEQYF
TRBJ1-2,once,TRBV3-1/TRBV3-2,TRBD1,TGTGCCAGCAGCCAAGATCAAAGGGGGCTCGGTGGCTACACCTTC,CASSQDQRGLGGYTF
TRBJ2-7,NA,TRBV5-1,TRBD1,TGCGCCAGCAGCCACGGACAGGGTACCTACGAGCAGTACTTC,CASSHGQGTYEQYF
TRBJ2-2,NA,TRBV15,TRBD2,TGTGCCACCAGCAGAGTCCTAGCGGTATCGAACACCGGGGAGCTGTTTTTT,CATSRVLAVSNTGELFF
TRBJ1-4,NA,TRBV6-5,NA,TGTGCCAGCAGTTACTCCGGCAGACTTTCGGAAAAACTGTTTTTT,CASSYSGRLSEKLFF
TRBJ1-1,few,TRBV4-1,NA,TGCGCCAGCAGCCAGCTGGATATGGGTTTCAGAGGGACTGAAGCTTTCTTT,CASSQLDMGFRGTEAFF
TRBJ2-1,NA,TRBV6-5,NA,TGTGCCAGCAATGGCGACACCCATGAGCAGTTCTTC,CASNGDTHEQFF
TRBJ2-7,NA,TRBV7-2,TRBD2,TGTGCCAGCACCGGGACTAGCGGACCCTACGAGCAGTACTTC,CASTGTSGPYEQYF
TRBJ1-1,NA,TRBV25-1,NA,TGTGCCAGCAGGGACACTGTGAACACTGAAGCTTTCTTT,CASRDTVNTEAFF
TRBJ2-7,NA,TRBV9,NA,TGTGCCAGCGGTGCGGGACGGGAGCAGTACTTC,CASGAGREQYF
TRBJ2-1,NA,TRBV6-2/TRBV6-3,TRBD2,TGTGCCAGCAGTTTGCATACTAGCGGGGGCGCCGGGCAGTTCTTC,CASSLHTSGGAGQFF
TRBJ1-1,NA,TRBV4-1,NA,TGCGCCAGCGGTAGGACAGATATGAACACTGAAGCTTTCTTT,CASGRTDMNTEAFF
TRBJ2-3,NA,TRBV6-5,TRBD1,TGTGCCAGCAGTTCGGACAGGGGCAACACAGATACGCAGTATTTT,CASSSDRGNTDTQYF
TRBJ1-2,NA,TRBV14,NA,TGTGCCAGCAGCCCCGTCTGGGGGGGGCCTAATTATGGCTACACCTTC,CASSPVWGGPNYGYTF
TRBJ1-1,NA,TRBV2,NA,TGTGCCAGCAGTGAAAGTATGCCCGGGGGTGAAGCTTTCTTT,CASSESMPGGEAFF
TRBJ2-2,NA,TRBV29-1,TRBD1,TGCAGCGTTGAACGGACAGGGGGTCCCGGGGAGCTGTTTTTT,CSVERTGGPGELFF
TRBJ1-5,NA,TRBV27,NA,TGTGCCAGCAGTTTAGTGGGGGGTAACGCTCAGCCCCAGCATTTT,CASSLVGGNAQPQHF
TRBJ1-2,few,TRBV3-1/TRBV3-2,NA,TGTGCCAGCAGCAGGGGGGAGGGCTATGGCTACACCTTC,CASSRGEGYGYTF
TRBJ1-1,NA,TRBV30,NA,TGTGCCTGGATGCAGGCGACGGCTTTCTTT,CAWMQATAFF
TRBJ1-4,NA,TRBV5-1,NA,TGCGCCAGCAGCTTGCGTGCGGGGGCTCGGGGTAACGAAAAACTGTTTTTT,CASSLRAGARGNEKLFF
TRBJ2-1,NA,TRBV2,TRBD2,TGTGCCAGCGGGGGACTAGCGGGAGGCGAGCAGTTCTTC,CASGGLAGGEQFF
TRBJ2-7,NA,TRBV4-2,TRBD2,TGTGCCAGCAGCCAAACGGTTTTTAGCGGGGGTCGGTCCTACGAGCAGTACTTC,CASSQTVFSGGRSYEQYF
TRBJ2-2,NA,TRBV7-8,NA,TGTGCCAGCAGCCCGGTAGGACAGATCGTAGGCGGGGAGCTGTTTTTT,CASSPVGQIVGGELFF
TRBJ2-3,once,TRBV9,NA,TGTGCCAGCAGCGTAATCAACACAGATACGCAGTATTTT,CASSVINTDTQYF
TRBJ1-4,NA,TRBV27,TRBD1,TGTGCCAGCAGTTTCGACAGGGGTGGGAAACTGTTTTTT,CASSFDRGGKLFF
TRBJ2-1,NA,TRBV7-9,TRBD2,TGTGCCAGCAGCTTTCGGGAGGGCCAGTTCTTC,CASSFREGQFF
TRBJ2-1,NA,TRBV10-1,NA,TGCGCCAGCAGTGAGGGAGAGATTTCGTACAATGAGCAGTTCTTC,CASSEGEISYNEQFF
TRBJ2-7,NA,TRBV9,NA,TGTGCCAGCAGCGTAGCTACGGGGGTCCTTGAGGAGCAGTACTTC,CASSVATGVLEEQYF
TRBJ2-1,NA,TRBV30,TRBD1,TGTGCCTGGAGCGACGGGACAGGGGGTATGGTCAATGAGCAGTTCTTC,CAWSDGTGGMVNEQFF
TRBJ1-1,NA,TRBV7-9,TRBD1,TGTGCCAGCAGCCCGGACAGGGGTGGCATGAACACTGAAGCTTTCTTT,CASSPDRGGMNTEAFF
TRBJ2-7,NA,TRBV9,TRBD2,TGTGCCAGCAGCGTAGCGGGCGGGGGGACCTACGAGCAGTACTTC,CASSVAGGGTYEQYF
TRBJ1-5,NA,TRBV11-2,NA,TGTGCCAGCAGTTCCGACGGACAGATTAATCAGCCCCAGCATTTT,CASSSDGQINQPQHF
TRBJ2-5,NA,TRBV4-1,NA,TGCGCCAGCTCCATAACGGGTGGAGAGACCCAGTACTTC,CASSITGGETQYF
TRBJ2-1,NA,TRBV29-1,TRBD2,TGCAGCGTCCCTAGCGGGGTACCTAATGAGCAGTTCTTC,CSVPSGVPNEQFF
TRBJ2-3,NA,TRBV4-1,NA,TGCGCCAGCAGCCAAGATTGGGACTTTAGCACAGATACGCAGTATTTT,CASSQDWDFSTDTQYF
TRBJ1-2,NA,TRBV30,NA,TGTGCCTGGAGATTGACAGCTGGATCGAGCTACACCTTC,CAWRLTAGSSYTF
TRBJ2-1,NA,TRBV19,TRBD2,TGTGCCAGCCAAGCGGGAGGGTTTAACAATGAGCAGTTCTTC,CASQAGGFNNEQFF